The source of this T cell receptor beta chain is a study of OX40 agonist ivuxolimab in advanced cancers. Study-wide findings and caveats: In the 0.1 to 3.0 mg/kg range, CD4+ and CD8+ blood T cells had expanded clonally by week 6.

Autoimmune disease history or systemic immunosuppression excluded patients. Of note for this clone: The antigen is unknown.

Germline-derived CDR1 and CDR2 are SGHRS and YFSETQ. The CDR3 covers 15 residues. V gave up 4 bases and J gave up 0 bases, with 13 bases separating them. Only in-frame clones appear in the TCRdb table, and some are missing; sequencing was by immunoSEQ multiplex PCR. The sample lists tens of thousands of clones; about 85% were seen once. Material: CD4+ or CD8+ T cells sorted from blood, obtained in a trial of the OX40 agonist ivuxolimab. This receptor was identified in an adult with an advanced solid tumor such as melanoma, head and neck, liver or kidney cancer. The J gene is TRBJ1-2, the V gene TRBV5-1, with a tentative D call TRBD1 (6 bases). CDR3: CASSVGGGTNYGYTF. Written as DNA, the CDR3 is TGCGCCAGCAGCGTAGGAGGGGGTACTAACTATGGCTACACCTTC. Full variable domain (rest looked up from reference TRBV5-1 and TRBJ1-2): KAGVTQTPRYLIKTRGQQVTLSCSPISGHRSVSWYQQTPGQGLQFLFEYFSETQRNKGNFPGRFSGRQFSNSRSEMNVSTLELGDSALYLCASSVGGGTNYGYTFGSGTRLTVV.